The entry below gives a single TCR beta chain sequence along with its context. Its target is unknown. CD45RO-CCR7+CD27+CD95- cells counted as naive CD8+ T cells. This entry is derived from a study of CXCR3-negative and CXCR3-positive naive CD8 T cells. This CDR3 contains 11 residues. Germline lookup yields CDR1 LNHNV and CDR2 YYDKDF (reference sequence). Regarding the study as a whole: TRBV-TRBJ usage matched between naive CXCR3-negative and CXCR3-positive cells but not between memory cells. Surface CD5 was comparable between naive subsets; TCR strength was inferred from TRB CDR3 properties. Comparison of naive cells showed more hydrophobic TRB CDR3s in CXCR3-positive than in CXCR3-negative naive cells.

In preparing the TRB cDNA libraries, 5' RACE with UMI labels was used. From the 5' RACE reads, TCRdb lists one entry per CDR3 protein and no DNA. The ten top clones account for approximately 0.5%, within a sample of fewer than 90,000 distinct CDR3 sequences. Material: naive CXCR3+ CD8+ T cells from blood. Subset specified: CD45RO-CCR7+CD27+CD95- naive CD8+ T cells expressing CXCR3 (TNR3+). The sequence was collected from a human donor in good health. Some clones in this sample may be carry-over from other donors' samples. The chain joins TRBV15 to TRBJ1-1. Here the CDR3 reads CATRGDTEAFF.